The 2 T cell receptor beta chains presented below share a single source sample, sequenced in a study of cytotoxic CD8 clonotypes in ibrutinib-treated CLL. Generated by immunoSEQ multiplex PCR, the TCRdb table keeps only in-frame clones and is missing some. The table lists over 65,000 clones, about 63% of them singletons, with around 5.8% in the top ten. Sequencing used PBMCs, obtained after 12 months of ibrutinib treatment. The receptors shown here come from a human donor with chronic lymphocytic leukemia.

This clone has just a few counts. The rearrangement links TRBV28 to TRBJ1-4, with D unclear. Germline V gene lookup returns CDR1 MDHEN and CDR2 SYDVKM. CDR3 length: 12 amino acids. Trimming shortened V by 7 bases and J by 6 bases, and 9 bases separated the two germline ends. The CDR3 loop is CASTPGDEKLFF. The DNA of the CDR3 is TGTGCCAGCACTCCGGGAGATGAAAAACTGTTTTTT. Complete variable domain (other parts from reference TRBV28 and TRBJ1-4): DVKVTQSSRYLVKRTGEKVFLECVQDMDHENMFWYRQDPGLGLRLIYFSYDVKMKEKGDIPEGYSVSREKKERFSLILESASTNQTSMYLCASTPGDEKLFFGSGTQLSVL.

This clone was counted once. The chain employs TRBV11-2 and TRBJ1-1, with TRBD1 matching over 7 bases. Per germline, CDR1 SGHAT and CDR2 FQNNGV. This CDR3 spans 13 amino acids. V shed 2 bases and J 3 bases; nucleotides not matched to a gene: 0. The CDR3 protein is CASSLQGDTEAFF. The CDR3 region has the DNA TGTGCCAGCAGCTTACAGGGGGACACTGAAGCTTTCTTT. Full variable domain (outside the CDR3, taken from reference TRBV11-2 and TRBJ1-1): EAGVAQSPRYKIIEKRQSVAFWCNPISGHATLYWYQQILGQGPKLLIQFQNNGVVDDSQLPKDRFSAERLKGVDSTLKIQPAKLEDSAVYLCASSLQGDTEAFFGQGTRLTVV.